This T cell receptor beta chain came from a study of cytomegalovirus exposure and HLA in healthy donors. Points from the study as a whole: A missense DCLRE1C variant was associated with V- and J-gene trimming of TCR beta chains in a later analysis, and an independent cohort replicated the association.

Trimming stripped 1 base from V and 7 bases from J, with 7 bases between. This CDR3 has 13 amino acids. Germline loops: CDR1 SEHNR, CDR2 FQNEAQ (reference sequence). A multiplex PCR was run with 60 Vbeta primers and 13 Jbeta primers. Using immunoSEQ multiplex PCR, the repertoire was profiled, and TCRdb retains in-frame clones only, with some absent. The repertoire has about 130,000 clones, about four fifths of them found once; the top ten carry roughly 3.1%. Note on this clone: Antigen specificity is unknown.

The genes are TRBV7-9 and TRBJ1-4; D is unclear. The sequence derives from a man aged 30-40 years in good health and CMV-seronegative. Sequencing used PBMCs. In DNA form, the CDR3 reads TGTGCCAGCAGCTTAGGGTCAGTTGAAAAACTGTTTTTT. As protein: CASSLGSVEKLFF.